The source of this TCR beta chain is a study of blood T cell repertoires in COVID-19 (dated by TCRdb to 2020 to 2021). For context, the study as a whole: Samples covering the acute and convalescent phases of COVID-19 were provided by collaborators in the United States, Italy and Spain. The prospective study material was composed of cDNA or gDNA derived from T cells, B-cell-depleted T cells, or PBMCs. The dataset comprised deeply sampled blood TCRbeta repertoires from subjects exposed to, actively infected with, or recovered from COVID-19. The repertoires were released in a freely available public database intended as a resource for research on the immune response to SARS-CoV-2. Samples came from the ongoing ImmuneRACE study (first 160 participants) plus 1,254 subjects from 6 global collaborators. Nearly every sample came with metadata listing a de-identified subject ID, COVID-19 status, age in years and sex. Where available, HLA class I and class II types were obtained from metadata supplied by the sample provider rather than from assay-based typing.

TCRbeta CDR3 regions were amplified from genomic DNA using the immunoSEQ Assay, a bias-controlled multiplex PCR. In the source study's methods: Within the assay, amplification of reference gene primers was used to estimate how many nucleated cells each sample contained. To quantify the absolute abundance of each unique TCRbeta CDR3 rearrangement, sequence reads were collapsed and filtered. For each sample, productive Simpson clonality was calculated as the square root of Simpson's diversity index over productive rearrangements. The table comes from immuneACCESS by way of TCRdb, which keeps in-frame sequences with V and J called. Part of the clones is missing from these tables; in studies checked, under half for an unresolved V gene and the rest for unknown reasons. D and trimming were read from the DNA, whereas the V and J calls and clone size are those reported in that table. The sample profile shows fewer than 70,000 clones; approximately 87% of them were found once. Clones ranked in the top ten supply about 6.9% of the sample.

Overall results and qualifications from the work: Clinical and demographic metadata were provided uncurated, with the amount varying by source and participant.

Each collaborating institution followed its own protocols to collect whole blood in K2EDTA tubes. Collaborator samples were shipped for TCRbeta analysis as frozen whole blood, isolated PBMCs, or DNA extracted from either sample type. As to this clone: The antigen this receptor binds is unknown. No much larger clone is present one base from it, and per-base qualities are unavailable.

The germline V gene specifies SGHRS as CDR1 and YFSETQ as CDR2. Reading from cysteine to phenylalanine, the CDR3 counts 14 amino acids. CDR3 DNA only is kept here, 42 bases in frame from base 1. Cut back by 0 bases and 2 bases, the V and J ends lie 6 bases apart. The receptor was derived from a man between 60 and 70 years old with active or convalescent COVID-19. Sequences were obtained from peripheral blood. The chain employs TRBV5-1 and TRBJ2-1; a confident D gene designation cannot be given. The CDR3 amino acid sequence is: CASSLAYPYNEQFF. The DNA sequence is TGCGCCAGCAGCTTGGCCTATCCCTACAATGAGCAGTTCTTC.